The 27 T cell receptor beta chains below were found in one sample sequenced in a study of cytomegalovirus exposure and HLA in healthy donors. Both 60 Vbeta primers and 13 Jbeta primers went into the PCR. Measured with immunoSEQ multiplex PCR; TCRdb has only the in-frame clones, and not every one. Of approximately 220,000 clones in the sample, 60% to 80% were seen once. The sample comprised PBMCs. These receptor sequences come from a woman aged 30 to 39 in good health and CMV-seronegative.

The rearrangement uses TRBV7-2 and TRBJ1-1; TRBD1 might be the D (5 bases). Trimming removed 5 bases from V and 2 bases from J, with 9 bases in between. Germline CDR1 and CDR2: SGHTA and FQGNSA. This CDR3 comprises 13 residues. This chain's CDR3 is CASSKQVNTEAFF. Written as DNA, the CDR3 is TGTGCCAGCAGCAAACAGGTTAACACTGAAGCTTTCTTT.

The V and J genes are TRBV29-1 and TRBJ1-5; 9 nucleotides line up with TRBD1. V was pared by 4 bases and J by 7 bases, with 2 bases of the junction left unmatched. Germline CDR1 and CDR2: SQVTM and ANQGSEA. The CDR3 is 12 residues long. The CDR3 DNA is TGCAGCGTTGGACAGGGGGACCAGCCCCAGCATTTT. It yields the protein CSVGQGDQPQHF.

This clone was seen a few times. One end of the junction is discordant with germline, which a read error may explain. V and J are TRBV5-6 and TRBJ1-5, with unresolved D. Germline CDR1 is SGHDT and CDR2 is YYEEEE. The length of the CDR3 is 13 residues. The CDR3 nucleotides read TGTGACAGCAGCTCCCGAGCAGGCAAGCCCCAGCATTTT. Amino acid sequence: CDSSSRAGKPQHF.

This chain uses TRBV27 with TRBJ1-2, with D unresolved. The CDR3 has 14 amino acids. The germline V gene has CDR1 MNHEY and CDR2 SMNVEV (reference sequence). Trimming stripped 5 bases from V and 8 bases from J, with 18 bases between. The CDR3 coding sequence is TGTGCCAGCAGTCCCCGAAATGGACTAGAAGGCTACACCTTC. Protein sequence: CASSPRNGLEGYTF.

This chain connects TRBV11-2 to TRBJ1-1; D unresolved. This CDR3 comprises 13 residues. Germline V gene lookup returns CDR1 SGHAT and CDR2 FQNNGV. Trimming took 5 bases from V and 2 from J, leaving 9 bases between them. CDR3 bases: TGTGCCAGCAGCCCGAGGGTTAACACTGAAGCTTTCTTT. This translates into CASSPRVNTEAFF.

The rearrangement joins TRBV19 to TRBJ1-2; 7 bases line up with TRBD1. Germline trimming cut 5 bases from V and 6 bases from J; bases unmatched to any gene: 3. The CDR3 spans 12 residues. Germline V lookup: CDR1 LNHDA, CDR2 SQIVND (reference sequence). This chain's CDR3 is CASSGDSDGYTF. As DNA, the CDR3 is TGTGCCAGTAGTGGGGACAGCGATGGCTACACCTTC.

The chain has TRBV20-1 and TRBJ1-2; D remains unclear. The CDR3 is 11 amino acids. Trimming pared 6 bases from V and 6 bases from J, leaving 11 bases between. From germline, CDR1 is DFQATT and CDR2 SNEGSKA (reference sequence). CDR3 sequence (DNA): TGCAGTGCCGAGTACCATGATGGCTACACCTTC. It translates to CSAEYHDGYTF.

The genes are TRBV30 and TRBJ1-1, with 8 bases identical to TRBD1. The CDR3 is made up of 15 amino acids. V was clipped by 3 bases and J by 9 bases; unmatched bases: 15. Germline lookup yields CDR1 GTSNPN and CDR2 SVGIG (reference sequence). CDR3 DNA: TGTGCCTGGAGAGATACTCAGGGGGCGGTGGCGAAAGCTTTCTTT. Its translation is CAWRDTQGAVAKAFF.

The chain has TRBV18 and TRBJ1-2, with D unclear. V was pared by 1 base and J by 7 bases, with 10 bases between. Germline CDR1 is KGHSH and CDR2 is LQKENI. The CDR3 has 13 residues. Here the CDR3 DNA reads TGTGCCAGCTCACCACAGGAAGGGAGTGGCTACACCTTC. As protein: CASSPQEGSGYTF.

J is TRBJ2-7 and V is TRBV29-1; 10 nucleotides line up with TRBD1. The J segment lost 5 bases and the V segment lost 1 base, leaving 14 bases of the junction unmatched. Germline assignment: CDR1 SQVTM and CDR2 ANQGSEA. The CDR3 is 17 residues long. The CDR3 is CSVEGLPGTGDMHEQYF. For the CDR3, the DNA is TGCAGCGTTGAAGGCCTCCCCGGGACAGGGGATATGCACGAGCAGTACTTC.

The genes are TRBV30 and TRBJ1-2; 9 bases are shared with TRBD1. The CDR3 runs 13 residues. Trimming at V came to 0 bases and at J to 6 bases, leaving 2 bases not matched to a gene. Germline-derived CDR1 and CDR2 are GTSNPN and SVGIG (reference sequence). The CDR3 DNA is TGTGCCTGGAGTGTCGGACAGGGGAATGGCTACACCTTC. This codes for CAWSVGQGNGYTF.

To note about this clone: Relative to the germline gene, one junction end is altered; a read error may explain this. The chain couples TRBV4-3 to TRBJ2-2; 8 bases map to TRBD2. From germline, CDR1 is LGHNA and CDR2 YSLEER. The CDR3 sequence is 19 residues long. The chain's CDR3 is CASIQDREGTRANTGELFF. The DNA of the CDR3 is TGCGCCAGCATCCAAGACCGGGAGGGGACTAGGGCGAACACCGGGGAGCTGTTTTTT.

The rearrangement joins TRBV10-1 to TRBJ2-1, with D perhaps TRBD2 (6 bases). Trimming removed 0 bases from V and 5 bases from J, with 14 bases in between. The germline V gene has CDR1 WNHNN and CDR2 SYGVQD (reference sequence). The CDR3 length is 16 residues. The CDR3: CASSESGGLDHNEQFF. The CDR3 DNA reads as TGCGCCAGCAGTGAGTCGGGGGGTTTGGACCACAATGAGCAGTTCTTC.

This chain joins TRBV6-1 and TRBJ2-1, with D hard to call. Germline CDR1 reads MNHNS; CDR2 reads SASEGT. V lost 0 bases to trimming and J lost 0 bases, with 9 bases between them. The CDR3 is 16 amino acids. The CDR3 nucleotides read TGTGCCAGCAGTGAAGCGCGGTCGCTCTCCTACAATGAGCAGTTCTTC. The encoded protein is CASSEARSLSYNEQFF.

The chain couples TRBV5-8 to TRBJ2-5; weak D call: TRBD2 (7 bases). With the DNA end fitting TRBJ2-7 better, the J assignment may be wrong. The CDR3 spans 13 residues. Germline lookup yields CDR1 SGHTS and CDR2 YDEGEE. The CDR3 spells CASTWGGGYEQYF. In nucleotides, the CDR3 is TGTGCCAGCACCTGGGGGGGCGGCTACGAGCAGTACTTC.

The J gene is TRBJ2-5, the V gene TRBV12-5, with a possible D match to TRBD1 (5 bases). The CDR3 contains 13 residues. The V gene lost 3 bases and the J gene lost 9 bases, with 14 bases spanning the gap. CDR1 is LGHNT, CDR2 FRNRAP, per germline. CDR3 in DNA: TGTGCTAGTGGTTTAGGCAGGGAAGGCCCCCAGTACTTC. Translated, it gives CASGLGREGPQYF.

For the CDR3, the DNA is TGTGCCAGCAGCTTCCGCGGGAGGGTTGGGGAGACCCAGTACTTC. Amino acids: CASSFRGRVGETQYF. The chain couples TRBV11-2 to TRBJ2-5, with TRBD2 identical over 9 bases. Losses at the gene ends were 3 bases for V and 5 bases for J; bases not matched to a gene: 7. CDR1 SGHAT and CDR2 FQNNGV come from the germline V gene. The CDR3 length is 15 residues.

The chain has TRBV2 and TRBJ2-1; D is unclear. Trimming removed 6 bases from V and 1 base from J, with 13 bases in between. The CDR3 runs to 15 residues. Germline CDR1 and CDR2: SNHLY and FYNNEI. The CDR3 DNA follows: TGTGCCAGCAGAACAGTCTACCCTTCCTACAATGAGCAGTTCTTC. Amino acid sequence: CASRTVYPSYNEQFF.

This clone was picked up one time. This chain joins TRBV18 and TRBJ1-4; tentative D call: TRBD1 (5 bases). The CDR3 contains 14 residues. Per germline, CDR1 KGHSH and CDR2 LQKENI. V was cut by 6 bases and J by 5 bases, with 13 bases left in between. In DNA, the CDR3 is TGTGCCAGCTCGCCCAGGGAGGAAAATGAAAAACTGTTTTTT. It codes for CASSPREENEKLFF. The whole variable domain, filled in from reference TRBV18 and TRBJ1-4, reads NAGVMQNPRHLVRRRGQEARLRCSPMKGHSHVYWYRQLPEEGLKFMVYLQKENIIDESGMPKERFSAEFPKEGPSILRIQQVVRGDSAAYFCASSPREENEKLFFGSGTQLSVL.

The CDR3 coding sequence is TGTGCCAGTAGTAACGGACTAGCGAGTTACGAGCAGTACTTC. This gives the protein CASSNGLASYEQYF. V usage is TRBV19 and J usage is TRBJ2-7, with TRBD2 identical over 9 bases. This CDR3 spans 14 amino acids. The V and J ends lost 4 bases and 4 bases, in that order; junction bases with no gene match: 5. CDR1 is LNHDA and CDR2 is SQIVND in the germline V gene (reference sequence).

The chain links TRBV30 to TRBJ2-1, with D possibly being TRBD2 (6 bases). Germline CDR1 reads GTSNPN; CDR2 reads SVGIG (reference sequence). The CDR3 spans 11 residues. With 3 bases removed from V and 10 bases from J, the gap between germline ends came to 10 bases. As DNA, the CDR3 is TGTGCCTGGAGCTCTGGGGGGGAGCAGTTCTTC. This sequence encodes CAWSSGGEQFF.

V is TRBV6-5 and J is TRBJ2-2, with 7 positions matching TRBD1. Germline lookup yields CDR1 MNHEY and CDR2 SVGAGI. Trimming removed 7 bases from V and 8 bases from J; junction bases left unmatched: 10. CDR3 size: 14 residues. The CDR3 DNA reads TGTGCCAGCAAGACCACAGGGGAGACAGGGGAGCTGTTTTTT. Protein sequence: CASKTTGETGELFF.

The genes are TRBV5-1 and TRBJ2-5; tentative D call: TRBD2 (5 bases). This CDR3 contains 13 residues. Germline V CDR1 and CDR2: SGHRS, YFSETQ. The germline V and J ends were trimmed by 1 base and 1 base, with 5 bases remaining between them. In DNA form, the CDR3 reads TGCGCCAGCAGCTTGACTAGCCAAGAGACCCAGTACTTC. Translated: CASSLTSQETQYF.

This rearrangement joins TRBV21-1 to TRBJ2-7; the table's TRBD2 call for D was not verified on the DNA. TRBV21-1 is described as a pseudogene. This CDR3 has 15 residues. CDR3 amino acids: CASSKDEGRTYEQYF. The CDR3 DNA sequence: TGTGCCAGCAGCAAGGACGAGGGAAGGACGTACGAGCAGTACTTC.

The chain uses TRBV19 and TRBJ2-3, with 7 bases matching TRBD1. Germline V gene data show CDR1 as LNHDA and CDR2 as SQIVND (reference sequence). V lost 5 bases, J lost 1 base, and 6 bases stayed unmatched. The length of the CDR3 is 15 residues. DNA for the CDR3: TGTGCCAGTAGTTCGGACAGGACGCGCACAGATACGCAGTATTTT. It specifies CASSSDRTRTDTQYF.

This clone was seen more than once but under ten times. The chain employs TRBV7-9 and TRBJ2-5, with D perhaps TRBD2 (6 bases). Germline V gives CDR1 SEHNR, CDR2 FQNEAQ (reference sequence). V was pared by 6 bases and J by 2 bases, with 16 bases between. The CDR3 runs 15 residues. CDR3 sequence reads: CASRGRLANQETQYF. Here the CDR3 DNA reads TGTGCCAGCAGGGGCAGGCTAGCGAATCAAGAGACCCAGTACTTC.

This chain uses TRBV5-8 with TRBJ2-7, with no clear D. Germline loops: CDR1 SGHTS, CDR2 YDEGEE. The CDR3 runs 14 residues. The V gene lost 0 bases and the J gene lost 3 bases, with 10 bases spanning the gap. CDR3 region: CASSLAPGFYEQYF. The CDR3 nucleotides read TGTGCCAGCAGCTTGGCCCCAGGCTTCTACGAGCAGTACTTC.